Each of the 12 T cell receptor beta chains below was sequenced from the same sample in a study of breast tumors, draining lymph nodes, adjacent tissues. TCRdb called the multiplex PCR reads again in MiXCR, with one record for every CDR3 protein. This table holds around 230,000 distinct CDR3 sequences, roughly a third found once. The lymph nodes were axillary draining lymph nodes from breast cancer patients. The sequenced sample consisted of axillary lymph node tissue. These receptors all come from a female donor with breast cancer. Some clones in this sample may be carry-over from other donors' samples.

This chain links TRBV20-1 with TRBJ2-6, with D possibly being TRBD2 (5 bases). Trimming took off 0 bases at V and 0 bases at J, with 15 bases between the two ends. The CDR3 runs to 18 residues. Germline V lookup: CDR1 DFQATT, CDR2 SNEGSKA (reference sequence). The CDR3 reads CSARDGCPGSSGANVLTF. CDR3 DNA sequence: TGCAGTGCTAGAGATGGGTGCCCGGGGAGCTCTGGGGCCAACGTCCTGACTTTC.

About this clonotype itself: Given a much more abundant clone one base away, this may be a read error. The chain joins TRBV20-1 to TRBJ1-2, with 9 positions matching TRBD1. CDR1 is DFQATT, CDR2 SNEGSKA, per germline (reference sequence). This CDR3 contains 12 residues. CDR3 coding DNA: TGCAGTGCGACCGACAGGGGGTATGGCTCCACCTTC. Encoded protein: CSATDRGYGSTF.

About this clonotype itself: This may stem from a read error, because a much larger clone lies one nucleotide away. The chain links TRBV6-5 to TRBJ1-3; D is unresolved. Per the germline V gene, CDR1 is MNHEY and CDR2 is SVGAGI. Trimming took 2 bases from V and 7 from J, leaving 12 bases between them. CDR3 size: 14 residues. CDR3 DNA: TGTGCCAGCAGTTACGAAGGCAATCGCAACACCATATATTTT. Its translation: CASSYEGNRNTIYF.

This clonotype appeared a single time. Because it lacks the conserved phenylalanine or tryptophan at the end, this CDR3 is likely a read error. The V and J genes are TRBV24-1 and TRBJ2-2, with 14 bases matching TRBD2. V was pared by 4 bases and J by 6 bases, with 9 bases of the junction left unmatched. The length of the CDR3 is 18 residues. The germline V gene encodes CDR1 KGHDR and CDR2 SFDVKD. The chain's CDR3 is CATSDGTSGGHKAGELFL. The CDR3 DNA sequence: TGTGCCACCAGTGACGGGACTAGCGGGGGTCACAAGGCCGGGGAGCTGTTTCTT.

The V gene is TRBV7-9, the J gene TRBJ1-6; a possible D gene is TRBD1 (6 bases). Germline V gives CDR1 SEHNR, CDR2 FQNEAQ (reference sequence). The CDR3 contains 15 residues. V was cut by 2 bases and J by 7 bases, with 12 bases left in between. CDR3 residues: CASSLTGTRNSPLHF. CDR3 in DNA: TGTGCCAGCAGCTTAACCGGGACAAGGAATTCACCCCTCCACTTT.

The CDR3 sequence: CASRPSRAAGGYNEQFF. CDR3 bases: TGTGCCAGCAGGCCTTCCAGGGCAGCAGGTGGATACAATGAGCAGTTCTTC. The genes are TRBV6-4 and TRBJ2-5, with D possibly being TRBD1 (5 bases). The closer fit of TRBJ2-1 to the DNA end suggests the J call may be wrong. The CDR3 contains 17 residues. CDR1 and CDR2 from the germline V gene are MRHNA and SNTAGT.

This clonotype was found a few times. The CDR3 end shows no conserved phenylalanine or tryptophan, and so a read error is likely. The limits of the CDR3 on the DNA are not certain, so only TCRdb's listed CDR3 is given. CDR3 in amino acids: CASSLRTS. The J gene is TRBJ2-6, the V gene TRBV2. Germline V lookup: CDR1 SNHLY, CDR2 FYNNEI. The CDR3 region is 8 residues in length, termini included.

As to this clonotype: This likely comes from a read error, as the CDR3 has no conserved phenylalanine or tryptophan at its end. The chain is built from TRBV20-1 and TRBJ2-3; 10 bases agree with TRBD2. The CDR3 contains 15 residues. Losses at the gene ends were 0 bases for V and 5 bases for J; bases not matched to a gene: 5. Germline assignment: CDR1 DFQATT and CDR2 SNEGSKA (reference sequence). In nucleotides, the CDR3 is TGCAGTGCTAGAGATCCCCAGCGGGAGGGAGATACGCAGTATCTT. This sequence encodes CSARDPQREGDTQYL.

This clonotype showed up just once. This rearrangement joins TRBV30 to TRBJ2-4, with D perhaps matching TRBD2 (7 bases). CDR1 is GTSNPN and CDR2 is SVGIG in the germline V gene (reference sequence). This CDR3 comprises 13 residues. V shed 1 base and J shed 5 bases, with 9 bases lying between them. As DNA, the CDR3 is TGTGCCTGGAGTGGGGGGGGCCAAAACATTCAGTACTTC. As protein: CAWSGGGQNIQYF.

This clonotype has ten or more counts. The chain recombines TRBV20-1 with TRBJ1-5, with 10 positions matching TRBD1. V was pared by 0 bases and J by 16 bases, with 9 bases of the junction left unmatched. CDR3 length: 13 residues. Germline-derived CDR1 and CDR2 are DFQATT and SNEGSKA (reference sequence). The CDR3 here is CSARDPRDRGAHF. CDR3 coding DNA: TGCAGTGCTAGAGATCCTCGGGACAGGGGAGCCCATTTT.

This clonotype has ten or more counts. The chain couples TRBV4-3 to TRBJ1-2, with D maybe TRBD1 (6 bases). Trimming shortened V by 1 base and J by 4 bases, and 13 bases separated the two germline ends. This CDR3 has 15 residues. The V gene's germline CDR1 is LGHNA and CDR2 YSLEER. The CDR3 here is CASSQVGQGLYGYTF. The CDR3 DNA reads TGCGCCAGCAGCCAAGTCGGGCAGGGGCTCTATGGCTACACCTTC.

This chain joins TRBV5-4 and TRBJ1-2, with D perhaps TRBD1 (5 bases). CDR3 size: 14 residues. Trimming shortened V by 2 bases and J by 3 bases, and 11 bases separated the two germline ends. In germline, CDR1 is SGHNT, CDR2 YYREEE (reference sequence). The CDR3 DNA is TGTGCCAGCAGCTTCGGGCAGGGTTACTATGGCTACACCTTC. As protein: CASSFGQGYYGYTF.